This T cell receptor beta chain comes out of a study of blood T cell repertoires in COVID-19. Study background: Material from acute and convalescent COVID-19 was sourced from the United States, Italy and Spain. PBMCs, B-cell-depleted T cells, or T cells were the source of the cDNA or gDNA that made up the material.

Original processing methods: It was from reference gene primer amplification that nucleated cell counts were estimated. Profiled with immunoSEQ multiplex PCR; TCRdb holds only in-frame clones, not every one. That table supplies the V and J calls and clone size; D and trimming were determined from the DNA. The sample has roughly 160,000 clones, approximately 90% seen once. This CDR3 is 14 amino acids long. Trimming removed 4 bases at V and 1 base at J, with 11 bases between. Germline values: CDR1 SGHNT, CDR2 YYREEE (reference sequence). The gene calls are TRBV5-4 and TRBJ1-1, with D tentatively TRBD1 (5 bases). The sequenced sample was peripheral blood. The clonotype was recovered from a man aged 55 to 69 with acute or convalescent COVID-19. This chain's CDR3 is CASSQETANTEAFF. Written as DNA, the CDR3 is TGTGCCAGCAGCCAAGAGACAGCGAACACTGAAGCTTTCTTT.